The entry below describes one TCR beta chain. Its antigen is unknown. The V segment lost 4 bases and the J segment 10 bases; nucleotides outside the gene matches: 13. The CDR3 totals 15 residues. Germline V CDR1 and CDR2: MDHEN, SYDVKM. This sample was taken from a study of shared clonotypes between healthy human individuals. Study-wide results and caveats: It was expected that sequencing depth would affect clonotype sharing among donors.

Sequenced by immunoSEQ multiplex PCR; TCRdb stores in-frame clones only, minus some. The table lists some 320,000 clones, around nine tenths of them singletons. The sequencing sample was made of memory CD8+ T cells sorted from blood. Subset defined: CD45RO+ cells pooled with CCR7-negative TemRA cells. The sequence derives from a man aged 18 to 35 in good health. The rearrangement joins TRBV28 to TRBJ2-1; 7 positions match TRBD2. DNA for the CDR3: TGTGCCAGCAGTTCGGGGGACTACGGGTGGGGCGAGCAGTTCTTC. Amino acids: CASSSGDYGWGEQFF. Full variable domain (outside the CDR3, taken from reference TRBV28 and TRBJ2-1): DVKVTQSSRYLVKRTGEKVFLECVQDMDHENMFWYRQDPGLGLRLIYFSYDVKMKEKGDIPEGYSVSREKKERFSLILESASTNQTSMYLCASSSGDYGWGEQFFGPGTRLTVL.